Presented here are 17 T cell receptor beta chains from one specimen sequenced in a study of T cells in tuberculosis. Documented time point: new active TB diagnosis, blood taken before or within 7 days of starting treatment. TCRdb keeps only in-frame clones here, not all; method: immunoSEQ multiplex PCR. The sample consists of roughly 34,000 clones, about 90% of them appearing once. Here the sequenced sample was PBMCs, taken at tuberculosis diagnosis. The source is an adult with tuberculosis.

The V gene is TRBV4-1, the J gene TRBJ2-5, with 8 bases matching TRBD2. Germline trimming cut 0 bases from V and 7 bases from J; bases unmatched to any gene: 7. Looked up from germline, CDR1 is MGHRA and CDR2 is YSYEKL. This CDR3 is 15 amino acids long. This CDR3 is CASSQELSGVRTQYF. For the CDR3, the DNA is TGCGCCAGCAGCCAAGAACTTAGCGGGGTCCGGACCCAGTACTTC.

The CDR3 is CASSLVGGGGYTF. In DNA form, the CDR3 reads TGTGCCAGCAGCTTGGTAGGGGGCGGAGGCTACACCTTC. This chain links TRBV5-4 with TRBJ1-2; 7 positions match TRBD1. The CDR3 sequence is 13 residues long. Germline V gene sequence: CDR1 SGHNT, CDR2 YYREEE (reference sequence). J gave up 8 bases and V 0 bases, and 4 bases lay outside the gene matches.

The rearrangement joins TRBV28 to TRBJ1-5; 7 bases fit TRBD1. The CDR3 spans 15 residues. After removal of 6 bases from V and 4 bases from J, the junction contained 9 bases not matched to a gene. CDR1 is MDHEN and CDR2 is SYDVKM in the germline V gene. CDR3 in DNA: TGTGCCAGCAGCCCACCAGGACAGGCAAATCAGCCCCAGCATTTT. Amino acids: CASSPPGQANQPQHF.

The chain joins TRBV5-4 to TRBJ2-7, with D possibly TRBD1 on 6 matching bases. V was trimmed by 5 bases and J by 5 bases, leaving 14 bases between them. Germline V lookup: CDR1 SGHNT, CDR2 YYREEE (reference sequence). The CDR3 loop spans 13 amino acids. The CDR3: CASSPTGSDEQYF. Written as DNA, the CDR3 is TGTGCCAGCAGTCCTACAGGGTCCGACGAGCAGTACTTC.

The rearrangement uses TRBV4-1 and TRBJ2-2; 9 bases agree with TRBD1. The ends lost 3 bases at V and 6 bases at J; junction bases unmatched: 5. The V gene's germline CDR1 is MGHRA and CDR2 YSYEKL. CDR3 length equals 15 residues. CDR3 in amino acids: CASSQGRDRAGELFF. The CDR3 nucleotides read TGCGCCAGCAGCCAGGGAAGGGACAGGGCCGGGGAGCTGTTTTTT.

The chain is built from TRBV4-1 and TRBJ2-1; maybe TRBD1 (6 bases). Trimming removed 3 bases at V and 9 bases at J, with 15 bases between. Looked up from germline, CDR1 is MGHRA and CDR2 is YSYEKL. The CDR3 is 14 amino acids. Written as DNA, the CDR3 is TGCGCCAGCAGCCAGTGGACCAGCAGGGGTGAGCAGTTCTTC. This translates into CASSQWTSRGEQFF.

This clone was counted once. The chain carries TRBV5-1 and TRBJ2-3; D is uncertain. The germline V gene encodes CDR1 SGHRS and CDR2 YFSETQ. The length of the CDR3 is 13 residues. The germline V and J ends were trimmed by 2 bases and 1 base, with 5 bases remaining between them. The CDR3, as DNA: TGCGCCAGCAGCTTCTTCGGCACAGATACGCAGTATTTT. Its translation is CASSFFGTDTQYF.

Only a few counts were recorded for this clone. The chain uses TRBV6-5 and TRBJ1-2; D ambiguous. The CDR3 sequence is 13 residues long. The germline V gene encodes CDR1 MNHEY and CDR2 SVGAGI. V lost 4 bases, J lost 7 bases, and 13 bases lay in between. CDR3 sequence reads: CASSSDTPGGYTF. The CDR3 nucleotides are TGTGCCAGCAGTTCCGACACGCCAGGTGGCTACACCTTC.

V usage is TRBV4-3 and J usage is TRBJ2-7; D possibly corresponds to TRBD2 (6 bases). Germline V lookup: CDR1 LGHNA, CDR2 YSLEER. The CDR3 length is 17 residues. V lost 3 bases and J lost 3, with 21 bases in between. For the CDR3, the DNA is TGCGCCAGCAGCCACTCCTTCCCGCGGGGACCTTTCTACGAGCAGTACTTC. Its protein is CASSHSFPRGPFYEQYF.

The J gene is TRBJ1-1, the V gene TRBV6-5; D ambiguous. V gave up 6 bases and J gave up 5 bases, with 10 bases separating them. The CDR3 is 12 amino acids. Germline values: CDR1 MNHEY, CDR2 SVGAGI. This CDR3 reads CASSPPGTEAFF. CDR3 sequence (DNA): TGTGCCAGCAGCCCGCCGGGGACTGAAGCTTTCTTT.

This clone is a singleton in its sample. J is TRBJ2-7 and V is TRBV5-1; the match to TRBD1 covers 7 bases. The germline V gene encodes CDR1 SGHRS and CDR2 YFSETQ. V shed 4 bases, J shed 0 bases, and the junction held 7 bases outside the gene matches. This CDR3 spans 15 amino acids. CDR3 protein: CASSTRQGLSYEQYF. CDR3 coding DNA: TGCGCCAGCAGCACCCGACAGGGTCTCTCCTACGAGCAGTACTTC.

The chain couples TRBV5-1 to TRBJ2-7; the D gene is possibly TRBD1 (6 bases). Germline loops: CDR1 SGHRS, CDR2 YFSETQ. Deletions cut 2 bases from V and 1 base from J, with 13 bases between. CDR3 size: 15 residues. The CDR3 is CASSFTGPLSYEQYF. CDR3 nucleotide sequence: TGCGCCAGCAGCTTCACAGGGCCGCTATCCTACGAGCAGTACTTC.

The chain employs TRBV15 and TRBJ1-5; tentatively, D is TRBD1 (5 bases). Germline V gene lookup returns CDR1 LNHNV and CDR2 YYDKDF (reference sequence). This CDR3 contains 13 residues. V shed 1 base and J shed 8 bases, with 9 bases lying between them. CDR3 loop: CATSRGGGEPQHF. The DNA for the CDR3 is TGTGCCACCAGCAGAGGGGGAGGGGAGCCCCAGCATTTT.

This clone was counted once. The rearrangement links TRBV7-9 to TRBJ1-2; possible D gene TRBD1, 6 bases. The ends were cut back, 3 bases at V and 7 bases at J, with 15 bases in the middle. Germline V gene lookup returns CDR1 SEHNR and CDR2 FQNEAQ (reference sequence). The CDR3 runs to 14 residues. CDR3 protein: CASSFQTGSTGYTF. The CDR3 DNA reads TGTGCCAGCAGCTTTCAAACAGGGTCTACTGGCTACACCTTC.

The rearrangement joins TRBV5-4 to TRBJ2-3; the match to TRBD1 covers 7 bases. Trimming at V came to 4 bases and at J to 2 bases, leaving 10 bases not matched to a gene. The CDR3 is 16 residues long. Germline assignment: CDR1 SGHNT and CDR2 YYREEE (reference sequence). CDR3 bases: TGTGCCAGCAGCGACACTAACAGGGGAAACACAGATACGCAGTATTTT. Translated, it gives CASSDTNRGNTDTQYF.

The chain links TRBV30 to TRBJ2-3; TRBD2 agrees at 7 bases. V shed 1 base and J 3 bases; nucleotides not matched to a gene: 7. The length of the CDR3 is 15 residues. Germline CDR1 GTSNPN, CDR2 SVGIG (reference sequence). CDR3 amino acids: CAWSGSFGRTDTQYF. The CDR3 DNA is TGTGCCTGGAGTGGAAGTTTCGGGAGGACAGATACGCAGTATTTT.

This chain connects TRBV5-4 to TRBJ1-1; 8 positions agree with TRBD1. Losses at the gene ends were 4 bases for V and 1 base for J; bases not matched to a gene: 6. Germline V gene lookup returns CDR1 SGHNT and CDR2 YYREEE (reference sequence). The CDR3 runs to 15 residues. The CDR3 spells CASSANRGWNTEAFF. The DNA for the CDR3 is TGTGCCAGCAGCGCTAACAGGGGGTGGAACACTGAAGCTTTCTTT.